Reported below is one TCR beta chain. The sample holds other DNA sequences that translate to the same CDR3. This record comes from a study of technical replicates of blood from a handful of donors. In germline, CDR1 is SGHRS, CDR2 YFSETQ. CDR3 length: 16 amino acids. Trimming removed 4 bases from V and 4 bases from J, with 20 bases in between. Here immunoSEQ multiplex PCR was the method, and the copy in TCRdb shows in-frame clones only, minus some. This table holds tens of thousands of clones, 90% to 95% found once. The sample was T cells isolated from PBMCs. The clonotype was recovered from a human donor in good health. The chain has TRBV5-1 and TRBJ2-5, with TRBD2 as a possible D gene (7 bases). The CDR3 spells CASSQDGGRIGETQYF. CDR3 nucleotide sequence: TGCGCCAGCAGCCAAGACGGGGGGCGGATAGGAGAGACCCAGTACTTC.